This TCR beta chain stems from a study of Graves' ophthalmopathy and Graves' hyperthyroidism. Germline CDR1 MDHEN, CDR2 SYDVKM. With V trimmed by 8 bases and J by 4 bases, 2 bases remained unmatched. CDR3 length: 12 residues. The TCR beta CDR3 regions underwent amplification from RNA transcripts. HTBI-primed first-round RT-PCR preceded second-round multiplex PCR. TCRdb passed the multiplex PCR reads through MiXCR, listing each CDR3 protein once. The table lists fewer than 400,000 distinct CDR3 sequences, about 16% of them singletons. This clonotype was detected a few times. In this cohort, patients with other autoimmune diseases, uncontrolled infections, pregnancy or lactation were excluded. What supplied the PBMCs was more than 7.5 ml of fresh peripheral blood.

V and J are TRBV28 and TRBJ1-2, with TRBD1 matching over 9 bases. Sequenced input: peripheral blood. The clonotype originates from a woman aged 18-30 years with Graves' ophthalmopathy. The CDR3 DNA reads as TGTGCCAGCTGGACAGGGGTCTATGGCTACACCTTC. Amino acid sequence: CASWTGVYGYTF.